The clone carrying this T cell receptor (beta chain) was seen repeatedly, ten times or more. No antigen is known for it. These data are taken from a study of identical twins. TCRdb re-called the 5' RACE reads through MiXCR, storing one row per CDR3 protein. In the table there are about 340,000 distinct CDR3 sequences, approximately 8.8% of which are singletons. Points from the study as a whole: The study found weaker excess twin sharing in beta out-of-frame sequences. Cord blood beta clonotypes that were abundant carried fewer insertions, and memory repertoires showed no such trend.

The CDR3 covers 12 residues. Germline CDR1 reads SGHRS; CDR2 reads YFSETQ. The V and J ends lost 4 bases and 10 bases respectively, with 12 bases between them. The TCR was taken from a woman aged 50 to 60 in good health. J is TRBJ2-1 and V is TRBV5-1, with D perhaps matching TRBD2 (5 bases). The sample consisted of naive T cells sorted from blood. Here the CDR3 reads CASSEGGTEQFF. DNA of the CDR3: TGCGCCAGCAGCGAGGGCGGCACCGAGCAGTTCTTC.